These T cell receptor beta chains were read from a single sample in a study of cytomegalovirus exposure and HLA in healthy donors. The method was immunoSEQ multiplex PCR; TCRdb's version includes in-frame clones alone and lacks a portion of them. The data show 60,000 to 75,000 clones, roughly 70% seen once. The source material was PBMCs. These receptors were collected from a man in his fifties or sixties in good health and CMV-seronegative. CDR3s include the opening cysteine and the closing phenylalanine or tryptophan. Each record gives: D gene, clone size, V gene, J gene, CDR3 protein, CDR3 DNA. D genes are given only for firm matches. Where a row states a size, it is once, few, many or the class of an expanded clone; other rows omit it.

>-|once|TRBV5-4|TRBJ2-3
CANSPGHRFTDTQYF
TGTGCCAACAGCCCCGGGCACAGGTTCACAGATACGCAGTATTTT
>-|-|TRBV7-6|TRBJ2-7
CASSYQQGYEQYF
TGTGCCAGCAGCTATCAACAGGGCTACGAGCAGTACTTC
>TRBD1|-|TRBV5-1|TRBJ1-6
CASSYSLDRGNSPLHF
TGCGCCAGCAGCTATTCCTTGGACAGGGGAAATTCACCCCTCCACTTT
>TRBD1|-|TRBV6-6|TRBJ1-5
CAIKTGEGNQPQHF
TGTGCCATCAAGACAGGGGAGGGCAATCAGCCCCAGCATTTT
>-|-|TRBV27|TRBJ1-2
CASSPTQWTVRSGYTF
TGTGCCAGCAGTCCGACGCAATGGACAGTGAGATCGGGCTACACCTTC
>TRBD1|-|TRBV6-5|TRBJ2-7
CASTRGSVGAEQYF
TGTGCCAGCACCAGGGGGTCAGTGGGGGCCGAGCAGTACTTC
>TRBD1|few|TRBV19|TRBJ1-1
CASTLTGGTEAFF
TGTGCCAGTACCCTGACAGGGGGCACTGAAGCTTTCTTT
>-|-|TRBV6-6|TRBJ1-5
CASSLQEINQPQHF
TGTGCCAGCAGTCTACAGGAGATCAATCAGCCCCAGCATTTT
>-|-|TRBV9|TRBJ2-3
CASSPSVFNTQYF
TGTGCCAGCAGCCCAAGCGTGTTTAATACGCAGTATTTT
>TRBD2|-|TRBV7-3|TRBJ2-1
CASSPSGTKTRNEQFF
TGTGCCAGCAGCCCATCCGGGACTAAAACGAGAAATGAGCAGTTCTTC
>-|-|TRBV19|TRBJ1-5
CASSIWGRDSNQPQHF
TGTGCCAGTAGTATTTGGGGGAGGGATAGCAATCAGCCCCAGCATTTT
>TRBD1|few|TRBV6-6|TRBJ1-2
CASSDGQGTYGYTF
TGTGCCAGCAGTGACGGACAGGGGACCTATGGCTACACCTTC
>TRBD2|-|TRBV6-6|TRBJ2-5
CASSYSILAGAAQYF
TGTGCCAGCAGTTACTCGATTTTAGCGGGGGCGGCCCAGTACTTC
>-|-|TRBV19|TRBJ2-2
CASQAQGPTTGELFF
TGTGCCAGTCAAGCTCAGGGGCCTACCACCGGGGAGCTGTTTTTT
>-|-|TRBV27|TRBJ1-2
CASSRVGHGDNGYTF
TGTGCCAGCAGCCGGGTCGGACACGGAGATAATGGCTACACCTTC
>-|few|TRBV7-3|TRBJ2-6
CASSLTPRLSGANVLTF
TGTGCCAGCAGCTTAACGCCGAGGCTCTCTGGGGCCAACGTCCTGACTTTC
>-|-|TRBV2|TRBJ1-3
CASETRSGGAIYF
TGTGCCAGCGAGACCCGTAGCGGGGGGGCCATATATTTT
>TRBD2|once|TRBV7-8|TRBJ2-3
CASSTGLAGGINTQYF
TGTGCCAGCAGCACTGGACTAGCGGGGGGGATAAATACGCAGTATTTT
>TRBD1|few|TRBV5-5|TRBJ2-5
CASSSLFKDRVTQETQYF
TGTGCCAGCAGCTCCCTGTTTAAGGACAGGGTGACACAAGAGACCCAGTACTTC
>-|-|TRBV27|TRBJ2-7
CASSLSIAGIQYF
TGTGCCAGCAGTTTATCGATTGCGGGGATTCAGTACTTC
>TRBD1|-|TRBV28|TRBJ1-1
CASSLHYRDRTNTEAFF
TGTGCCAGCAGTCTCCACTACCGGGACAGAACGAACACTGAAGCTTTCTTT
>TRBD1|few|TRBV6-4|TRBJ1-1
CASSVGTGAEAFF
TGTGCCAGCAGTGTAGGGACAGGGGCTGAAGCTTTCTTT
>TRBD1|few|TRBV9|TRBJ1-6
CASSTGQGLNSPLHF
TGTGCCAGCAGCACAGGACAGGGGTTGAATTCACCCCTCCACTTT
>-|-|TRBV2|TRBJ1-3
CANGGTGNTIYF
TGTGCCAATGGGGGCACTGGAAACACCATATATTTT
>-|-|TRBV30|TRBJ1-4
CAQGATNEKLFF
TGTGCCCAAGGGGCAACTAATGAAAAACTGTTTTTT
>-|-|TRBV12-5|TRBJ2-7
CASGQDSHYEQYF
TGTGCTAGTGGTCAGGACAGTCATTACGAGCAGTACTTC